Below are 29 T cell receptor beta chains sequenced from a single sample in a study of long-term antiretroviral therapy in people with HIV. Researchers report immunoSEQ v3.0 was run at survey level. Method: immunoSEQ multiplex PCR; TCRdb's copy keeps in-frame clones and lacks some. The data contain 30,000 or so clones, 75% to 95% of them singletons. The material sequenced was unsorted PBMCs, taken 5.2 years after starting antiretroviral therapy. Receptor source: a middle-aged woman with HIV.

V is TRBV6-1 and J is TRBJ1-6; tentatively, D is TRBD1 (5 bases). The CDR3 length is 14 residues. Germline CDR1 and CDR2: MNHNS and SASEGT. The V gene lost 7 bases and the J gene lost 4 bases, with 11 bases spanning the gap. Written as DNA, the CDR3 is TGTGCCAGCACCGGCGGACAATATAATTCACCCCTCCACTTT. Protein product: CASTGGQYNSPLHF.

The rearrangement links TRBV5-1 to TRBJ2-7; possible D gene TRBD2, 5 bases. Trimming took 5 bases from V and 1 from J, leaving 13 bases between them. The CDR3 is 14 amino acids. CDR1 SGHRS and CDR2 YFSETQ come from the germline V gene. The CDR3 nucleotides read TGCGCCAGCAGTACGAGTAGCGCGTCCTACGAGCAGTACTTC. Translation: CASSTSSASYEQYF.

V is TRBV7-6 and J is TRBJ2-7; D is ambiguous. This CDR3 is 14 amino acids long. Trimming shortened V by 1 base and J by 1 base, and 8 bases separated the two germline ends. Germline V gene sequence: CDR1 SGHVS, CDR2 FNYEAQ. CDR3 loop: CASSLVLGSYEQYF. CDR3 in DNA: TGTGCCAGCAGCTTAGTTCTTGGGTCCTACGAGCAGTACTTC. The whole variable domain, remainder taken from reference TRBV7-6 and TRBJ2-7, is GAGVSQSPRYKVTKRGQDVALRCDPISGHVSLYWYRQALGQGPEFLTYFNYEAQQDKSGLPNDRFSAERPEGSISTLTIQRTEQRDSAMYRCASSLVLGSYEQYFGPGTRLTVT.

The chain links TRBV27 to TRBJ1-1; D ambiguous. Germline CDR1 is MNHEY and CDR2 is SMNVEV (reference sequence). The CDR3 runs 14 residues. V was clipped by 6 bases and J by 1 base, with 12 bases between them. The CDR3 loop is CASSSRGKNTEAFF. The CDR3 DNA is TGTGCCAGCAGCTCGCGGGGAAAGAACACTGAAGCTTTCTTT.

As concerns this clone: One junction end does not reproduce the germline sequence, and a read error may be involved. The chain employs TRBV15 and TRBJ2-3, with D possibly being TRBD1 (6 bases). CDR3 length: 18 amino acids. Germline lookup yields CDR1 LNHNV and CDR2 YYDKDF (reference sequence). The CDR3 DNA follows: TGTGCCACCACCAGAGTGAGGGACATTGTGATTTCCACAGATACGCAGTATTTT. Protein sequence: CATTRVRDIVISTDTQYF.

The genes are TRBV19 and TRBJ1-5; tentative D call: TRBD1 (5 bases). The CDR3 consists of 13 residues. Looked up from germline, CDR1 is LNHDA and CDR2 is SQIVND (reference sequence). V gave up 5 bases and J gave up 4 bases, with 9 bases separating them. The CDR3 spells CASSRQINQPQHF. For the CDR3, the DNA is TGTGCCAGTAGTCGACAGATAAATCAGCCCCAGCATTTT. Full variable domain (remainder filled in from reference TRBV19 and TRBJ1-5): DGGITQSPKYLFRKEGQNVTLSCEQNLNHDAMYWYRQDPGQGLRLIYYSQIVNDFQKGDIAEGYSVSREKKESFPLTVTSAQKNPTAFYLCASSRQINQPQHFGDGTRLSIL.

The chain has TRBV4-1 and TRBJ1-2; 12 bases fit TRBD1. The V and J ends lost 4 bases and 7 bases, in that order; junction bases with no gene match: 7. Germline V CDR1 and CDR2: MGHRA, YSYEKL. The CDR3 sequence is 15 residues long. The CDR3 nucleotides read TGCGCCAGCAGCCTTTCGGGACAGGGGGCGTCTGGCTACACCTTC. Its translation is CASSLSGQGASGYTF.

This clone was seen a few times. The chain joins TRBV5-1 to TRBJ2-7; 16 bases align to TRBD2. This CDR3 contains 16 residues. Germline CDR1 reads SGHRS; CDR2 reads YFSETQ. The J segment lost 2 bases and the V segment lost 3 bases, leaving 2 bases of the junction unmatched. CDR3 in DNA: TGCGCCAGCAGCTGGGGACTAGCGGGAGGGACCTACGAGCAGTACTTC. Its protein product is CASSWGLAGGTYEQYF.

The chain has TRBV5-1 and TRBJ1-1, with D maybe TRBD1 (5 bases). The CDR3 is 13 amino acids. Per the germline V gene, CDR1 is SGHRS and CDR2 is YFSETQ. Trimming removed 4 bases at V and 6 bases at J, with 13 bases between. The CDR3 loop is CASSPGPTAEAFF. DNA for the CDR3: TGCGCCAGCAGCCCGGGGCCAACGGCTGAAGCTTTCTTT.

About this clone itself: One end of the junction varies from germline; a read error may be responsible. This rearrangement joins TRBV6-1 to TRBJ1-1; D might be TRBD1 (6 bases). Germline V lookup: CDR1 MNHNS, CDR2 SASEGT. The CDR3 has 16 residues. CDR3 sequence reads: CASREGGAGMNTEAFF. CDR3 bases: TGTGCCAGCAGAGAAGGGGGAGCGGGGATGAACACTGAAGCTTTCTTT.

The genes are TRBV6-5 and TRBJ1-2, with 9 bases identical to TRBD1. Germline V gene sequence: CDR1 MNHEY, CDR2 SVGAGI. Trimming took 6 bases from V and 4 from J; bases not matched to a gene: 3. The CDR3 is made up of 13 amino acids. The CDR3 nucleotides read TGTGCCAGCAGACGACAGGGGGGCTATGGCTACACCTTC. It translates to CASRRQGGYGYTF.

The V gene is TRBV19, the J gene TRBJ1-6; possibly TRBD1 for D (6 bases). The germline CDR1 and CDR2 sequences are LNHDA and SQIVND (reference sequence). The CDR3 sequence is 16 residues long. V gave up 1 base and J gave up 7 bases, with 14 bases separating them. The chain's CDR3 is CASSIGRQVMNSPLHF. CDR3 in DNA: TGTGCCAGTAGTATAGGAAGACAGGTTATGAATTCACCCCTCCACTTT. Drawing the rest from reference TRBV19 and TRBJ1-6, the complete variable domain is DGGITQSPKYLFRKEGQNVTLSCEQNLNHDAMYWYRQDPGQGLRLIYYSQIVNDFQKGDIAEGYSVSREKKESFPLTVTSAQKNPTAFYLCASSIGRQVMNSPLHFGNGTRLTVT.

The chain joins TRBV18 to TRBJ2-7, with D possibly TRBD2 on 5 matching bases. CDR3 length equals 14 residues. Germline CDR1 is KGHSH and CDR2 is LQKENI. V lost 1 base and J lost 0, with 7 bases in between. The CDR3 sequence is CASSPQTNSYEQYF. CDR3 DNA sequence: TGTGCCAGCTCACCACAGACTAACTCCTACGAGCAGTACTTC.

This sequence joins TRBV9 and TRBJ2-1; TRBD2 agrees at 12 bases. After removal of 4 bases from V and 9 bases from J, the junction contained 5 bases not matched to a gene. Per germline, CDR1 SGDLS and CDR2 YYNGEE. There are 14 residues in the CDR3. CDR3 bases: TGTGCCAGCAGCTCTAGCGGGGGGGCCGCTGAGCAGTTCTTC. Encoded protein: CASSSSGGAAEQFF.

This rearrangement joins TRBV2 to TRBJ1-6; D not certain. Germline assignment: CDR1 SNHLY and CDR2 FYNNEI. CDR3 length equals 14 residues. V was trimmed by 4 bases and J by 7 bases, leaving 11 bases between them. The CDR3 coding sequence is TGTGCCAGCAGTGTATTGGAGAGAAATTCACCCCTCCACTTT. Translating gives CASSVLERNSPLHF.

The rearrangement joins TRBV10-2 to TRBJ1-5, with 9 bases that match TRBD1. The CDR3 loop spans 13 amino acids. Germline V gives CDR1 WSHSY, CDR2 SAAADI. After removal of 6 bases from V and 7 bases from J, the junction contained 4 bases not matched to a gene. CDR3 DNA sequence: TGCGCCAGCAGCCACGGACAGGGGCAGCCCCAGCATTTT. Encoded protein: CASSHGQGQPQHF.

V and J are TRBV14 and TRBJ2-2; TRBD2 aligns across 8 bases. This CDR3 region has 18 residues. Trimming cost V 0 bases and J 0 bases; bases outside gene matches: 6. Germline V gene data show CDR1 as SGHDN and CDR2 as FVKESK. CDR3 region: CASSQDLPGGPNTGELFF. The DNA for the CDR3 is TGTGCCAGCAGCCAAGATCTGCCGGGGGGGCCGAACACCGGGGAGCTGTTTTTT.

The rearrangement links TRBV30 to TRBJ2-7; 8 bases align to TRBD1. V lost 1 base to trimming and J lost 3 bases; unmatched junction nucleotides: 2. Germline CDR1 and CDR2: GTSNPN and SVGIG (reference sequence). CDR3 length equals 13 residues. CDR3 sequence: CAWSATGGYEQYF. In DNA, the CDR3 is TGTGCCTGGAGTGCCACAGGGGGCTACGAGCAGTACTTC.

This clone occurred once. The rearrangement links TRBV11-2 to TRBJ1-2; 7 nucleotides agree with TRBD1. This CDR3 has 16 residues. Germline CDR1 reads SGHAT; CDR2 reads FQNNGV. V shed 6 bases and J 4 bases; nucleotides not matched to a gene: 14. CDR3 sequence: CASSHSGKGASYGYTF. As DNA, the CDR3 is TGTGCCAGCAGTCATTCCGGGAAGGGGGCCTCCTATGGCTACACCTTC.

The chain recombines TRBV2 with TRBJ1-1, with 9 bases identical to TRBD1. The CDR3 has 13 residues. J was trimmed by 8 bases and V by 3 bases; bases with no gene match: 4. Germline V gene lookup returns CDR1 SNHLY and CDR2 FYNNEI. Here the CDR3 reads CASSEAGQGEAFF. The CDR3 region has the DNA TGTGCCAGCAGTGAGGCAGGACAGGGGGAAGCTTTCTTT. The full variable domain, its missing parts supplied by reference TRBV2 and TRBJ1-1, is EPEVTQTPSHQVTQMGQEVILRCVPISNHLYFYWYRQILGQKVEFLVSFYNNEISEKSEIFDDQFSVERPDGSNFTLKIRSTKLEDSAMYFCASSEAGQGEAFFGQGTRLTVV.

The chain employs TRBV4-2 and TRBJ2-7, with D perhaps matching TRBD2 (6 bases). The CDR3 spans 15 residues. V was pared by 4 bases and J by 7 bases, with 20 bases between. The germline V gene encodes CDR1 LGHNA and CDR2 YNFKEQ. The CDR3 nucleotides are TGTGCCAGCAGCCCTCGCCGGGACTCTGGAGGAGAGCAGTACTTC. Its protein product is CASSPRRDSGGEQYF.

This clone showed up just once. The chain carries TRBV7-6 and TRBJ2-1; 11 positions agree with TRBD2. This CDR3 spans 18 amino acids. J was trimmed by 0 bases and V by 3 bases; bases with no gene match: 7. Germline assignment: CDR1 SGHVS and CDR2 FNYEAQ. In nucleotides, the CDR3 is TGTGCCAGCAGCTTGACGACTAGCGGGGACAGCTCCTACAATGAGCAGTTCTTC. Translating it yields CASSLTTSGDSSYNEQFF. Full variable domain (rest looked up from reference TRBV7-6 and TRBJ2-1): GAGVSQSPRYKVTKRGQDVALRCDPISGHVSLYWYRQALGQGPEFLTYFNYEAQQDKSGLPNDRFSAERPEGSISTLTIQRTEQRDSAMYRCASSLTTSGDSSYNEQFFGPGTRLTVL.

V is TRBV5-1 and J is TRBJ2-2; D remains unclear. The CDR3 spans 15 residues. Germline V gene sequence: CDR1 SGHRS, CDR2 YFSETQ. Trimming took 1 base from V and 6 from J, leaving 13 bases between them. This CDR3 is CASSLYDPRSGELFF. The DNA for the CDR3 is TGCGCCAGCAGCTTGTATGACCCACGGTCCGGGGAGCTGTTTTTT.

The rearrangement uses TRBV6-5 and TRBJ2-3; either TRBD1 or TRBD2 may supply D (7 bases each). The germline gives CDR1 MNHEY, CDR2 SVGAGI. The ends were cut back, 8 bases at V and 2 bases at J, with 14 bases in the middle. The CDR3 has 14 residues. The DNA of the CDR3 is TGTGCCAGCCAGGGGGGAGGGTACACAGATACGCAGTATTTT. Protein: CASQGGGYTDTQYF.

The chain is built from TRBV7-2 and TRBJ1-5; D is undetermined. V lost 2 bases and J 0 bases, leaving 11 bases between the germline ends. The CDR3 runs to 16 residues. The germline V gene encodes CDR1 SGHTA and CDR2 FQGNSA. The CDR3 coding sequence is TGTGCCAGCAGCTTATATGCGAGGGATAGCAATCAGCCCCAGCATTTT. This sequence encodes CASSLYARDSNQPQHF.

This clone has only one observation. This sequence joins TRBV7-2 and TRBJ2-4, with 8 bases that match TRBD2. The CDR3 spans 13 residues. J lost 3 bases, V lost 8 bases, and 3 bases had no gene match. Germline CDR1 SGHTA, CDR2 FQGNSA. For the CDR3, the DNA is TGTGCCAGCGGCACTAGCGGCAAAAACATTCAGTACTTC. Amino acids: CASGTSGKNIQYF.

V is TRBV2 and J is TRBJ2-1; the D is unclear. The CDR3 spans 14 residues. Trimming took off 9 bases at V and 5 bases at J, with 17 bases between the two ends. Germline assignment: CDR1 SNHLY and CDR2 FYNNEI. The CDR3 protein is CASIPVLVNNEQFF. The CDR3 coding sequence is TGTGCCAGTATTCCGGTTCTGGTAAACAATGAGCAGTTCTTC.

This sequence joins TRBV5-1 and TRBJ2-3; 7 bases match TRBD2. Per germline, CDR1 SGHRS and CDR2 YFSETQ. The J segment lost 5 bases and the V segment lost 5 bases, leaving 11 bases of the junction unmatched. This CDR3 comprises 15 residues. The CDR3 loop reads CASRTRSGALDTQYF. Here the CDR3 DNA reads TGCGCCAGCAGGACTCGCAGCGGGGCATTAGATACGCAGTATTTT. The full variable domain, in which reference TRBV5-1 and TRBJ2-3 provide the parts outside the CDR3, is KAGVTQTPRYLIKTRGQQVTLSCSPISGHRSVSWYQQTPGQGLQFLFEYFSETQRNKGNFPGRFSGRQFSNSRSEMNVSTLELGDSALYLCASRTRSGALDTQYFGPGTRLTVL.

The chain carries TRBV29-1 and TRBJ2-3; unclear D gene. The V end was cut by 5 bases, the J end by 0 bases, with 0 bases between. The CDR3 spans 10 residues. Germline lookup yields CDR1 SQVTM and CDR2 ANQGSEA. CDR3 residues: CSVSTDTQYF. DNA of the CDR3: TGCAGCGTTAGCACAGATACGCAGTATTTT.